Listed below are T cell receptor beta chains from one sample, sequenced in a study of HIV-infected children after antiretroviral therapy interruption. TCRdb re-called the 3' RACE reads through MiXCR, storing one row per CDR3 protein. The sample yields about 89,000 distinct CDR3 sequences, about 6.9% seen once. The specimen comprised CD45RA+ CD4+ T cells from PBMCs, pooled from several time points, sampled from a donor given antiretroviral therapy, either interrupted or continuous. These receptors were collected from a pool of human donors with HIV. Each CDR3 is given with its conserved first and last residue. D genes are given only for firm matches. The size field is filled for only some rows; it gives once, few, many or a size class.

d_gene,j_gene,v_gene,abundance,CDR3aa,CDR3nt
.,TRBJ2-1,TRBV29-1,few,CSVEVAGNSYNEQFF,TGCAGCGTTGAGGTGGCCGGTAACTCCTACAATGAGCAGTTCTTC
.,TRBJ1-5,TRBV7-2,many,CASSFDRSNQPQHF,TGTGCCAGCAGCTTCGACCGTAGCAATCAGCCCCAGCATTTT
.,TRBJ2-3,TRBV19,few,CASSMGSTDTQYF,TGTGCCAGTAGTATGGGGTCCACAGATACGCAGTATTTT
.,TRBJ2-5,TRBV6-1,.,CASSEAPTQTRTQYF,TGTGCCAGCAGTGAAGCCCCCACCCAGACCAGGACCCAGTACTTC
.,TRBJ1-5,TRBV20-1,.,CSARDVDNYNQPQHF,TGCAGTGCTAGAGATGTGGACAACTACAATCAGCCCCAGCATTTT
.,TRBJ2-7,TRBV10-3,many,CAISEFPNRYEQYF,TGTGCCATCAGTGAGTTCCCAAACCGCTACGAGCAGTACTTC
TRBD2,TRBJ2-2,TRBV6-2/TRBV6-3,many,CASSYPSHIAGNTGELFF,TGTGCCAGCAGTTACCCGAGCCACATAGCGGGAAACACCGGGGAGCTGTTTTTT
.,TRBJ1-1,TRBV12-3/TRBV12-4,many,CASSLVGGPTEAFF,TGTGCCAGCAGTTTAGTTGGGGGGCCCACTGAAGCTTTCTTT
.,TRBJ2-3,TRBV19,many,CASSRTLWWTQYF,TGTGCCAGTAGTAGAACCTTGTGGTGGACGCAGTATTTT
.,TRBJ2-7,TRBV5-1,many,CASSKDRLGAGDEQYF,TGCGCCAGCAGCAAGGACAGGCTTGGGGCGGGGGACGAGCAGTACTTC
TRBD1,TRBJ2-7,TRBV20-1,many,CSASDRDREQYF,TGCAGTGCTTCAGACAGGGATCGGGAGCAGTACTTC